These 2 T cell receptor beta chains were sequenced from one sample in a study of blood T cell repertoires in COVID-19. TCRdb's copy holds only in-frame clones and misses some; the assay was immunoSEQ multiplex PCR. The sample holds about 190,000 clones; 89% are singletons and the top ten take approximately 6.7%. Sequenced sample: peripheral blood. Receptors originate from a man aged 40-50 years with acute or convalescent COVID-19.

This chain connects TRBV30 to TRBJ2-7, with D maybe TRBD2 (5 bases). Germline CDR1 reads GTSNPN; CDR2 reads SVGIG (reference sequence). Trimming took 3 bases from V and 1 from J, leaving 19 bases between them. The CDR3 covers 16 residues. DNA of the CDR3: TGTGCCTGGAGGTCGGCGGGTTGGGGTTTTTCCTACGAGCAGTACTTC. Protein product: CAWRSAGWGFSYEQYF.

The CDR3 DNA reads as TGTGCCAGCAGCGTAGGACAGGGAGCCAATGAGCAGTTCTTC. It translates to CASSVGQGANEQFF. The V and J genes are TRBV9 and TRBJ2-1; 7 nucleotides line up with TRBD1. Germline-derived CDR1 and CDR2 are SGDLS and YYNGEE. Trimming removed 0 bases from V and 6 bases from J; junction bases left unmatched: 3. The CDR3 consists of 14 residues.